This TCR beta chain was recorded in a study of T cells in Graves' hyperthyroidism and ophthalmopathy. This CDR3 spans 13 amino acids. The V gene lost 6 bases and the J gene lost 5 bases, with 10 bases spanning the gap. Germline V gene lookup returns CDR1 MDHEN and CDR2 SYDVKM. The investigators amplified TCR beta CDR3 regions from RNA transcripts. In the first-round RT-PCR of the TCR CDR3, the HTBI primer set was used. One entry per CDR3 protein results from TCRdb running MiXCR on the multiplex PCR reads. The sample shows around 240,000 distinct CDR3 sequences, 13% to 15% of them seen only once. This clonotype was detected many times. Subjects aged 18 to 65 presented with newly diagnosed hyperthyroidism of less than 2 months' duration.

The gene calls are TRBV28 and TRBJ1-4, with D perhaps matching TRBD1 (6 bases). Sequencing used blood. The origin of this receptor is a woman aged 40 to 50 with Graves' hyperthyroidism that later progressed to Graves' ophthalmopathy. CDR3 DNA: TGTGCCAGCAGCTCACAGGGAAATGAAAAACTGTTTTTT. Translation gives CASSSQGNEKLFF.